The rows below give T cell receptor beta chains drawn from one sample of a study of human T cells and chemical hapten exposure. Each CDR3 protein is one row after TCRdb ran MiXCR on the RACE reads. Altogether about 47,000 distinct CDR3 sequences are present, 3.5% to 4.5% being singletons, with the ten largest covering about 5.8%. Input material: whole blood. The receptors were sampled from a human donor in good health. Some clones in this sample may be carry-over from other donors' samples. The CDR3 runs from the conserved cysteine through the conserved F or W. Each record gives: D gene, V gene, J gene, CDR3 length, clone size, CDR3 protein, CDR3 DNA. D genes are given only for firm matches. Expanded clones get a size class; other rows say once, few or many, or leave the size out.

d_gene: TRBD1; v_gene: TRBV2; j_gene: TRBJ1-5; len: 14; abundance: few; CDR3aa: CASSEGQGGQPQHF; CDR3nt: TGTGCCAGCAGTGAGGGACAGGGAGGTCAGCCCCAGCATTTT
d_gene: NA; v_gene: TRBV29-1; j_gene: TRBJ2-7; len: 17; abundance: many; CDR3aa: CSVEVRVSPMGNYEQYF; CDR3nt: TGCAGCGTTGAAGTACGAGTTTCACCGATGGGGAACTACGAGCAGTACTTC
d_gene: NA; v_gene: TRBV6-5; j_gene: TRBJ2-3; len: 11; abundance: few; CDR3aa: CASRKGDTQYF; CDR3nt: TGTGCCAGCAGGAAAGGAGATACGCAGTATTTT
d_gene: NA; v_gene: TRBV13; j_gene: TRBJ2-7; len: 13; abundance: many; CDR3aa: CASSPTVRYEQYF; CDR3nt: TGTGCCAGCAGCCCCACTGTACGCTACGAGCAGTACTTC
d_gene: NA; v_gene: TRBV11-2; j_gene: TRBJ2-1; len: 14; abundance: few; CDR3aa: CASSLISPGNEQFF; CDR3nt: TGTGCCAGCAGCTTAATAAGCCCGGGCAATGAGCAGTTCTTC
d_gene: NA; v_gene: TRBV6-6; j_gene: TRBJ1-1; len: 14; abundance: NA; CDR3aa: CASSYQGTNTEAFF; CDR3nt: TGTGCCAGCAGTTACCAGGGGACTAACACTGAAGCTTTCTTT
d_gene: TRBD1; v_gene: TRBV5-1; j_gene: TRBJ1-1; len: 15; abundance: many; CDR3aa: CASSLWTGLNTEAFF; CDR3nt: TGCGCCAGCAGCTTGTGGACAGGACTGAACACTGAAGCTTTCTTT
d_gene: NA; v_gene: TRBV9; j_gene: TRBJ1-4; len: 14; abundance: many; CDR3aa: CASSAGSTNEKLFF; CDR3nt: TGTGCCAGCAGCGCCGGCTCAACTAATGAAAAACTGTTTTTT
d_gene: TRBD1; v_gene: TRBV9; j_gene: TRBJ1-6; len: 15; abundance: many; CDR3aa: CASSGRQGYNSPLHF; CDR3nt: TGTGCCAGCAGCGGAAGACAGGGCTATAATTCACCCCTCCACTTT
d_gene: NA; v_gene: TRBV5-1; j_gene: TRBJ1-3; len: 19; abundance: few; CDR3aa: CASSLGWTPPTDSGNTIYF; CDR3nt: TGCGCCAGCAGCTTGGGGTGGACGCCCCCCACCGACTCTGGAAACACCATATATTTT
d_gene: NA; v_gene: TRBV5-1; j_gene: TRBJ2-7; len: 13; abundance: NA; CDR3aa: CASRNRDHYEQYF; CDR3nt: TGCGCCAGCAGGAACAGGGATCACTACGAGCAGTACTTC
d_gene: TRBD2; v_gene: TRBV20-1; j_gene: TRBJ2-1; len: 17; abundance: many; CDR3aa: CSARGTSGSKSYNEQFF; CDR3nt: TGCAGTGCTAGGGGGACTAGCGGGAGTAAGTCCTACAATGAGCAGTTCTTC
d_gene: NA; v_gene: TRBV6-6; j_gene: TRBJ2-5; len: 11; abundance: many; CDR3aa: CASSYRETQYF; CDR3nt: TGTGCCAGCAGTTACCGAGAGACCCAGTACTTC
d_gene: NA; v_gene: TRBV2; j_gene: TRBJ2-6; len: 16; abundance: NA; CDR3aa: CATLLAASSGANVLTF; CDR3nt: TGTGCCACCTTACTAGCTGCTAGCTCTGGGGCCAACGTCCTGACTTTC
d_gene: NA; v_gene: TRBV6-5; j_gene: TRBJ1-2; len: 15; abundance: NA; CDR3aa: CASRKYQGGGYGYTF; CDR3nt: TGTGCCAGCAGGAAATATCAGGGCGGCGGCTATGGCTACACCTTC
d_gene: NA; v_gene: TRBV5-1; j_gene: TRBJ1-3; len: 15; abundance: NA; CDR3aa: CASSFGQRSGNTIYF; CDR3nt: TGCGCCAGCAGCTTTGGGCAGCGCTCTGGAAACACCATATATTTT
d_gene: TRBD1; v_gene: TRBV27; j_gene: TRBJ1-5; len: 15; abundance: many; CDR3aa: CASSPTGASNQPQHF; CDR3nt: TGTGCCAGCAGTCCCACAGGGGCAAGCAATCAGCCCCAGCATTTT
d_gene: TRBD1; v_gene: TRBV12-3/TRBV12-4; j_gene: TRBJ2-7; len: 14; abundance: many; CDR3aa: CASSLGQGSYEQYF; CDR3nt: TGTGCCAGCAGCCTCGGACAGGGGTCCTACGAGCAGTACTTC
d_gene: NA; v_gene: TRBV4-1; j_gene: TRBJ1-5; len: 14; abundance: few; CDR3aa: CASSQTEGYQPQHF; CDR3nt: TGCGCCAGCAGCCAAACTGAGGGGTATCAGCCCCAGCATTTT
d_gene: TRBD1; v_gene: TRBV29-1; j_gene: TRBJ1-1; len: 13; abundance: many; CDR3aa: CSVVGQGRPEAFF; CDR3nt: TGCAGCGTGGTCGGACAGGGGCGGCCTGAAGCTTTCTTT
d_gene: NA; v_gene: TRBV7-9; j_gene: TRBJ2-7; len: 11; abundance: many; CDR3aa: CASSLTAEQYF; CDR3nt: TGTGCCAGCAGCTTAACTGCCGAGCAGTACTTC
d_gene: NA; v_gene: TRBV18; j_gene: TRBJ1-1; len: 12; abundance: few; CDR3aa: CASSPDRSEAFF; CDR3nt: TGTGCCAGCTCACCCGACAGGAGTGAAGCTTTCTTT
d_gene: NA; v_gene: TRBV29-1; j_gene: TRBJ2-1; len: 12; abundance: few; CDR3aa: CSPTKGFDEQFF; CDR3nt: TGCAGCCCAACGAAAGGGTTCGATGAGCAGTTCTTC
d_gene: NA; v_gene: TRBV7-3; j_gene: TRBJ1-6; len: 14; abundance: many; CDR3aa: CASSLGQLGSPLHF; CDR3nt: TGTGCCAGCAGCTTGGGGCAGTTAGGGTCACCCCTCCACTTT
d_gene: NA; v_gene: TRBV28; j_gene: TRBJ2-7; len: 11; abundance: many; CDR3aa: CASSLGPEQYF; CDR3nt: TGTGCCAGCAGTTTAGGGCCCGAGCAGTACTTC
d_gene: NA; v_gene: TRBV11-2; j_gene: TRBJ2-6; len: 14; abundance: many; CDR3aa: CASRRPSGANVLTF; CDR3nt: TGTGCCAGCAGGCGGCCCTCAGGGGCCAACGTCCTGACTTTC
d_gene: NA; v_gene: TRBV6-5; j_gene: TRBJ2-4; len: 15; abundance: few; CDR3aa: CASSYGGLSKNIQYF; CDR3nt: TGTGCCAGCAGTTACGGGGGCCTATCCAAAAACATTCAGTACTTC
d_gene: TRBD1; v_gene: TRBV6-5; j_gene: TRBJ2-7; len: 13; abundance: few; CDR3aa: CASNPRDSYEQYF; CDR3nt: TGTGCCAGCAATCCCCGGGACAGCTACGAGCAGTACTTC
d_gene: NA; v_gene: TRBV9; j_gene: TRBJ1-4; len: 13; abundance: NA; CDR3aa: CASSGHLDEKLFF; CDR3nt: TGTGCCAGCAGCGGCCACCTGGACGAAAAACTGTTTTTT
d_gene: NA; v_gene: TRBV12-3/TRBV12-4; j_gene: TRBJ2-6; len: 19; abundance: NA; CDR3aa: CASSPRLGLDFSGANVLTF; CDR3nt: TGTGCCAGCAGCCCTCGGTTAGGGCTGGATTTTTCTGGGGCCAACGTCCTGACTTTC
d_gene: TRBD1; v_gene: TRBV6-5; j_gene: TRBJ1-6; len: 16; abundance: many; CDR3aa: CASSSLRDRVNSPLHF; CDR3nt: TGTGCCAGCAGTTCCCTCCGGGACAGGGTCAATTCACCCCTCCACTTT
d_gene: NA; v_gene: TRBV25-1; j_gene: TRBJ1-2; len: 15; abundance: many; CDR3aa: CASSEGPLGPYGYTF; CDR3nt: TGTGCCAGCAGTGAGGGGCCCCTCGGGCCATATGGCTACACCTTC
d_gene: NA; v_gene: TRBV2; j_gene: TRBJ2-7; len: 14; abundance: NA; CDR3aa: CASTLSGTIGEQYF; CDR3nt: TGTGCCAGCACTCTTTCCGGGACAATCGGCGAGCAGTACTTC
d_gene: NA; v_gene: TRBV24-1; j_gene: TRBJ1-1; len: 13; abundance: NA; CDR3aa: CATMGRSRTEAFF; CDR3nt: TGTGCCACCATGGGAAGGAGTAGGACTGAAGCTTTCTTT
d_gene: NA; v_gene: TRBV30; j_gene: TRBJ1-1; len: 16; abundance: many; CDR3aa: CAWTGFSPNLNTEAFF; CDR3nt: TGTGCCTGGACGGGGTTCAGCCCTAACTTGAACACTGAAGCTTTCTTT
d_gene: TRBD2; v_gene: TRBV12-3/TRBV12-4; j_gene: TRBJ2-3; len: 19; abundance: many; CDR3aa: CASSPVGGRARARTDTQYF; CDR3nt: TGTGCCAGCAGTCCAGTCGGCGGGAGGGCCCGGGCACGCACAGATACGCAGTATTTT